The 2 T cell receptor beta chains below all came from one sample that was sequenced in a study of regulatory T cells in long-lasting Graves disease. The time point: newly diagnosed GD, antithyroid drugs for less than 3 months. PBMCs provided the RNA from which the TCR library was made. According to the study, TCR beta libraries were built with iRepertoire HTBI primers and CDR3-region Arm-PCR. TCRdb fed the multiplex PCR reads into MiXCR, producing one record per CDR3 protein. The sample lists under 450,000 distinct CDR3 sequences, around 15% occurring once. These data were also filed under a second study, of T cells in Graves' hyperthyroidism and ophthalmopathy.

Sequenced material: peripheral blood mononuclear cells (PBMCs), taken at new diagnosis, from a patient treated with antithyroid drugs. The receptor set was obtained from a woman between 18 and 29 years old with Graves disease.

This clonotype was observed many times. V gene TRBV10-3 combines with J gene TRBJ1-2; D possibly corresponds to TRBD1 (5 bases). The CDR3 has 16 amino acids. Looked up from germline, CDR1 is ENHRY and CDR2 is SYGVKD. V was trimmed by 7 bases and J by 4 bases, leaving 22 bases between them. The CDR3 DNA is TGTGCCATCACATTAGCGGGGACTGTTGATCGCTATGGCTACACCTTC. It is translated as CAITLAGTVDRYGYTF.

This clonotype was observed at least ten times. The gene calls are TRBV29-1 and TRBJ1-5, with a possible D match to TRBD1 (5 bases). CDR1 SQVTM and CDR2 ANQGSEA come from the germline V gene. This CDR3 has 13 residues. V was shortened by 4 bases and J by 6 bases, with 13 bases between the two germline ends. The CDR3 DNA sequence: TGCAGCGTTGGAACCGGGGCGGGTCAGCCCCAGCATTTT. Its protein is CSVGTGAGQPQHF.